The 12 T cell receptor beta chains presented below share a single source sample, sequenced in a study of blood T cell repertoires in COVID-19. The repertoire was sequenced with immunoSEQ multiplex PCR; TCRdb's copy has only in-frame clones and lacks some. The table records 200,000 to 250,000 clones, 70% to 90% of them present only once. Sequenced: peripheral blood. Receptors were obtained from a man between 60 and 70 years old with acute or convalescent COVID-19.

This chain joins TRBV7-8 and TRBJ1-5, with TRBD1 as a possible D gene (5 bases). The CDR3 covers 14 residues. V was clipped by 5 bases and J by 5 bases, with 13 bases between them. From germline, CDR1 is SGHVS and CDR2 FQNEAQ. In DNA form, the CDR3 reads TGTGCCAGCAGCCTCGGGGGGTTCGATCAGCCCCAGCATTTT. Residues: CASSLGGFDQPQHF.

The V gene is TRBV5-8, the J gene TRBJ2-5, with 14 bases matching TRBD2. The CDR3 is 17 amino acids. In germline, CDR1 is SGHTS, CDR2 YDEGEE. With 0 bases clipped from V and 5 bases from J, the junction kept 6 bases outside the gene matches. The CDR3 is CASSLAGTSGGGETQYF. The CDR3, as DNA: TGTGCCAGCAGCTTGGCCGGGACTAGCGGGGGAGGGGAGACCCAGTACTTC.

This chain connects TRBV10-3 to TRBJ1-1; 7 bases match TRBD1. Germline CDR1 is ENHRY and CDR2 is SYGVKD. The CDR3 loop spans 13 amino acids. V trimming: 6 bases; J trimming: 3 bases; junction bases outside the gene matches: 4. This chain's CDR3 is CAIRADRDTEAFF. CDR3 nucleotide sequence: TGTGCCATCAGGGCAGACAGGGACACTGAAGCTTTCTTT.

In its sample, this clone was seen many times. Other DNA variants within this sample encode the same CDR3. This chain joins TRBV6-2 or TRBV6-3 and TRBJ1-2; D remains unclear. V lost 0 bases, J lost 6 bases, and 8 bases lay in between. The CDR3 has 13 amino acids. The germline V gene encodes CDR1 MNHEY and CDR2 SVGEGT. CDR3 region: CASSYSLRDGYTF. CDR3 in DNA: TGTGCCAGCAGTTACTCCTTGAGAGATGGCTACACCTTC.

The chain combines TRBV24-1 with TRBJ2-1; TRBD1 matches at 10 bases. J gave up 6 bases and V 5 bases, and 6 bases lay outside the gene matches. Germline V gene lookup returns CDR1 KGHDR and CDR2 SFDVKD. CDR3 length equals 15 residues. CDR3 in DNA: TGTGCCACCAGTGCCCCGGGACAGGGGTCCAATGAGCAGTTCTTC. Protein: CATSAPGQGSNEQFF.

The chain links TRBV5-6 to TRBJ1-6; maybe TRBD1 (5 bases). Trimming removed 4 bases from V and 1 base from J, with 6 bases in between. The length of the CDR3 is 14 residues. CDR1 and CDR2 from the germline V gene are SGHDT and YYEEEE. CDR3 sequence reads: CASSRGSYNSPLHF. The CDR3 DNA reads TGTGCCAGCAGCCGGGGGTCCTATAATTCACCCCTCCACTTT.

The V and J genes are TRBV5-1 and TRBJ2-7; 11 bases fit TRBD2. Trimming took 0 bases from V and 2 from J; bases not matched to a gene: 7. Germline V gene sequence: CDR1 SGHRS, CDR2 YFSETQ. The CDR3 spans 17 residues. The CDR3 loop reads CASSLGLAGGGTYEQYF. CDR3 nucleotides: TGCGCCAGCAGCTTGGGCCTAGCGGGGGGCGGAACCTACGAGCAGTACTTC.

This chain joins TRBV6-5 and TRBJ2-1; TRBD2 might be the D (6 bases). The CDR3 totals 16 residues. The germline V and J ends were trimmed by 4 bases and 4 bases, with 17 bases remaining between them. Germline lookup yields CDR1 MNHEY and CDR2 SVGAGI. CDR3 sequence reads: CASSSTTLGGYNEQFF. The DNA of the CDR3 is TGTGCCAGCAGTTCTACCACCTTGGGGGGATACAATGAGCAGTTCTTC.

As regards this clone: A read error may account for a junction end that differs from germline. The chain links TRBV9 to TRBJ1-2, with D possibly TRBD1 on 5 matching bases. This CDR3 spans 12 amino acids. The germline CDR1 and CDR2 sequences are SGDLS and YYNGEE. CDR3 coding DNA: TGTGCCAGCAGCCTCGGGGACTACGGCTACACCTTC. This sequence encodes CASSLGDYGYTF.

The chain combines TRBV6-1 with TRBJ2-2; 7 nucleotides match TRBD2. Unmatched junction bases numbered 6, after V lost 0 bases and J lost 8 bases. This CDR3 region has 15 residues. CDR1 and CDR2 (germline): MNHNS, SASEGT. In nucleotides, the CDR3 is TGTGCCAGCAGTGAAGCGGGGGGGTATGTAGGGGAGCTGTTTTTT. Its translation: CASSEAGGYVGELFF.

In this sample, this clone turned up a few times. The chain links TRBV28 to TRBJ1-3; D ambiguous. Trimming took off 7 bases at V and 6 bases at J, with 13 bases between the two ends. Germline CDR1 MDHEN, CDR2 SYDVKM. The CDR3 sequence is 13 residues long. CDR3 coding DNA: TGTGCCAGCAATGTCCTGCAGGAAAACACCATATATTTT. This sequence encodes CASNVLQENTIYF.

This chain joins TRBV7-8 and TRBJ1-6, with unresolved D. The CDR3 is made up of 15 amino acids. The V end was cut by 7 bases, the J end by 6 bases, with 16 bases between. CDR1 is SGHVS and CDR2 is FQNEAQ in the germline V gene. CDR3 amino acids: CASNAISGSNSPLHF. The CDR3 DNA reads TGTGCCAGCAACGCAATTTCGGGATCTAATTCACCCCTCCACTTT.